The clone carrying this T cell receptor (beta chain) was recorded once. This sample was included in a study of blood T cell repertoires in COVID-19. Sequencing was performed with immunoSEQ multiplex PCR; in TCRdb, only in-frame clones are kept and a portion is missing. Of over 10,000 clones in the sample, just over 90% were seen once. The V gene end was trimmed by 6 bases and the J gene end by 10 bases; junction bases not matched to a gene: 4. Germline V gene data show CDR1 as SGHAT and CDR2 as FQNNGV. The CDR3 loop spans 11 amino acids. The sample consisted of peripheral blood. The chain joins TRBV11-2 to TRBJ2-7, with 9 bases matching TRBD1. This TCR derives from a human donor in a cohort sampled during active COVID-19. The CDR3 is CASRGGQGQYF. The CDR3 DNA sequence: TGTGCCAGCAGGGGGGGACAGGGACAGTACTTC.